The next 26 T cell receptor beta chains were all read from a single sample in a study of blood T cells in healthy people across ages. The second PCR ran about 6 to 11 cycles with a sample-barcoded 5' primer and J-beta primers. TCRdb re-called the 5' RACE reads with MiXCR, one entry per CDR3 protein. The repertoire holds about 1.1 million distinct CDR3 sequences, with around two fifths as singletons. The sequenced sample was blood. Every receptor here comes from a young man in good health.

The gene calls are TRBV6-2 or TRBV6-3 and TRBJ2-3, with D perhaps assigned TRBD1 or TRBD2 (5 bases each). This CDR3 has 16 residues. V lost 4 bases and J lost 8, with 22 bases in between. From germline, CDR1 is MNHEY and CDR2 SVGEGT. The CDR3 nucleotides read TGTGCCAGCAGTTCCACGGCCAGCAGGAATGGGGGTACGCAGTATTTT. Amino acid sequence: CASSSTASRNGGTQYF.

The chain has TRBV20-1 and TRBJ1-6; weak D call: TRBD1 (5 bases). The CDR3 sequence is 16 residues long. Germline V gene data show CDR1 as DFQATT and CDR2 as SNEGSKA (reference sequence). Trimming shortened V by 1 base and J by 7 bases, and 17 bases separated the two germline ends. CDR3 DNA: TGCAGTGCTAGAGCCCCGGGGGACGGCAGGAATTCACCCCTCCACTTT. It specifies CSARAPGDGRNSPLHF.

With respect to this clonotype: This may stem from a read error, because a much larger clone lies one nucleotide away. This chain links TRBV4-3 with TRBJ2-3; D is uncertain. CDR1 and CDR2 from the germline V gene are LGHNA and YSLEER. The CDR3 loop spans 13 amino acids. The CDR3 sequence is CASNQDIADTQYF. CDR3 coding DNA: TGCGCCAGCAACCAAGATATCGCAGATACGCAGTATTTT.

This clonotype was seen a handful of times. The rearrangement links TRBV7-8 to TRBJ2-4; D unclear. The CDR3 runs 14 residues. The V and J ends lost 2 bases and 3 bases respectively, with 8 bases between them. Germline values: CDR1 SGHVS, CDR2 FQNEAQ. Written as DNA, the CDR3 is TGTGCCAGCAGCTTATCGGGCAGCAAAAACATTCAGTACTTC. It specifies CASSLSGSKNIQYF.

The CDR3 DNA follows: TGCAGTGTTATAAGCGGGACTAGCACAGATACGCAGTATTTT. Protein: CSVISGTSTDTQYF. The chain couples TRBV20-1 to TRBJ2-3, with 7 bases aligning to TRBD2. The CDR3 is 14 residues long. The V and J ends lost 7 bases and 0 bases, in that order; junction bases with no gene match: 7. Germline V gene lookup returns CDR1 DFQATT and CDR2 SNEGSKA (reference sequence).

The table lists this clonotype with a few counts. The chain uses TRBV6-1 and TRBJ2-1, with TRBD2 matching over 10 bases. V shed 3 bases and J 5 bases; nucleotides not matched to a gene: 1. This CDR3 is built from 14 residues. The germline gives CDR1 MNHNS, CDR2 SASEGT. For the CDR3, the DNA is TGTGCCAGCAGTGACGGACTAGCGGACAATGAGCAGTTCTTC. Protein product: CASSDGLADNEQFF.

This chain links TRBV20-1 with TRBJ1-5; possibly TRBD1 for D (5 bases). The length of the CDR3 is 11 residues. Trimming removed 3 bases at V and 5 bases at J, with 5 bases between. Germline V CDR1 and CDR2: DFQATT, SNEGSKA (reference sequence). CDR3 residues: CSARGDQPQHF. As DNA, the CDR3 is TGCAGTGCTAGGGGGGATCAGCCCCAGCATTTT.

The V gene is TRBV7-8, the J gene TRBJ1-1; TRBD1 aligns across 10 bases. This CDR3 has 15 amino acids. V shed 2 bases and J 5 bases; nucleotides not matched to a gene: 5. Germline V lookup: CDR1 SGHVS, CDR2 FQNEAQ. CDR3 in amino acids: CASSLPRQGATEAFF. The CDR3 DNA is TGTGCCAGCAGCTTACCGAGACAGGGGGCAACTGAAGCTTTCTTT.

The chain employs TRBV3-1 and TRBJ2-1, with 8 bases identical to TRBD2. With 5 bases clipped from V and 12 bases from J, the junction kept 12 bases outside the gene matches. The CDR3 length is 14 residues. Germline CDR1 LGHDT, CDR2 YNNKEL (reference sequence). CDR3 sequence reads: CASSLKFSGGPQFF. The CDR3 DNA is TGTGCCAGCAGCTTGAAGTTCAGCGGGGGACCGCAGTTCTTC.

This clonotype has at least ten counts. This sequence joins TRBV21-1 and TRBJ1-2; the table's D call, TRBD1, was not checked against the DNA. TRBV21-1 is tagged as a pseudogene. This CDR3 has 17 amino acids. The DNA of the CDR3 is TGTGCCAGCAGCCCCCGGGTGACAGGGTGGCCTCTCTATGGCTACACCTTC. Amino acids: CASSPRVTGWPLYGYTF.

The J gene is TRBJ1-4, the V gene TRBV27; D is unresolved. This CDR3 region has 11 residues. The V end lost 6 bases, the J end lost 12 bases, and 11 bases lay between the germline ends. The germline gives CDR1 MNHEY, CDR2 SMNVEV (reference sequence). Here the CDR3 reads CASRNRQELFF. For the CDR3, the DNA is TGTGCCAGCAGGAACAGACAAGAACTGTTTTTT.

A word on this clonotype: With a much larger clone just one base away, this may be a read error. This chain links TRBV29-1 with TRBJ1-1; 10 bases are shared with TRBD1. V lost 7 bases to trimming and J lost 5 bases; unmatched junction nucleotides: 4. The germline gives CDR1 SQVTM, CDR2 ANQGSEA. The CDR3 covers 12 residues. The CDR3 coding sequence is TGCAGCGCCGGACAGGGGGAGACTGAAGCTTTCTTT. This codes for CSAGQGETEAFF.

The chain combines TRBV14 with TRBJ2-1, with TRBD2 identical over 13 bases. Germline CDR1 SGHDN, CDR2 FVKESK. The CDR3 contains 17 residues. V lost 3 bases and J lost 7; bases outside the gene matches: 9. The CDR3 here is CASSHPILAGGRNEQFF. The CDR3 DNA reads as TGTGCCAGCAGCCACCCCATACTAGCGGGGGGGCGGAATGAGCAGTTCTTC.

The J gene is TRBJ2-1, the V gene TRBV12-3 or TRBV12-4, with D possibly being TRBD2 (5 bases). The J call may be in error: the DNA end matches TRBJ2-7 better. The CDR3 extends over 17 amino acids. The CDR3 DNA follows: TGTGCCAGCAGTTTGAGTTTGGGAGACGCACCTTTCAATGAGCAGTACTTC. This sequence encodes CASSLSLGDAPFNEQYF.

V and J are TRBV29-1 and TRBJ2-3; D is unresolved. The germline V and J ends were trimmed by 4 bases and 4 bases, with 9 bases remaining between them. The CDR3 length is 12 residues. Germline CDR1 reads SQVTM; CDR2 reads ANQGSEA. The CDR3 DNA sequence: TGCAGCGTTGGTGTAGGGCCAGATACGCAGTATTTT. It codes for CSVGVGPDTQYF.

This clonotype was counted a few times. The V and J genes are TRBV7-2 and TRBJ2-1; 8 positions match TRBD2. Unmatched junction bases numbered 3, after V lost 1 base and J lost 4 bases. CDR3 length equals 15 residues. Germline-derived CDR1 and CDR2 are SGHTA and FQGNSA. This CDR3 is CASSLESGGYNEQFF. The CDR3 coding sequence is TGTGCCAGCAGCTTAGAGAGCGGGGGTTACAATGAGCAGTTCTTC.

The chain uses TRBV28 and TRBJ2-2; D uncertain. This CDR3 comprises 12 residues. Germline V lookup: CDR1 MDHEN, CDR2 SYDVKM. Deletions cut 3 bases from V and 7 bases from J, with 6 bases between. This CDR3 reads CASSFLVGELFF. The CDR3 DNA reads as TGTGCCAGCAGTTTCTTGGTCGGGGAGCTGTTTTTT. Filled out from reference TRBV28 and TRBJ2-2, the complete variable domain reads DVKVTQSSRYLVKRTGEKVFLECVQDMDHENMFWYRQDPGLGLRLIYFSYDVKMKEKGDIPEGYSVSREKKERFSLILESASTNQTSMYLCASSFLVGELFFGEGSRLTVL.

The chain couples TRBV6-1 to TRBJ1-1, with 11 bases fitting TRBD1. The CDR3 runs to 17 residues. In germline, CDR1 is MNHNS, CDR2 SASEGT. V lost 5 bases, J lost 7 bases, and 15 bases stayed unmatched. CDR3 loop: CASSPFSPGTGGDEAFF. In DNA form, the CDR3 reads TGTGCCAGCAGTCCCTTTTCACCCGGGACAGGGGGAGATGAAGCTTTCTTT.

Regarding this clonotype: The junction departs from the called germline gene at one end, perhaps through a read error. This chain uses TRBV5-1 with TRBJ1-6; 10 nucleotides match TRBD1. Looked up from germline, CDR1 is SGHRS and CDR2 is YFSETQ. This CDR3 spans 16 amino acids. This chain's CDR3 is CASSELGQGNNPPLHF. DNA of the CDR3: TGCGCCAGCAGCGAACTGGGACAGGGGAATAATCCACCCCTCCACTTT. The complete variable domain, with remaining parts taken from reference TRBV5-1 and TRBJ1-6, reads KAGVTQTPRYLIKTRGQQVTLSCSPISGHRSVSWYQQTPGQGLQFLFEYFSETQRNKGNFPGRFSGRQFSNSRSEMNVSTLELGDSALYLCASSELGQGNNPPLHFGNGTRLTVT.

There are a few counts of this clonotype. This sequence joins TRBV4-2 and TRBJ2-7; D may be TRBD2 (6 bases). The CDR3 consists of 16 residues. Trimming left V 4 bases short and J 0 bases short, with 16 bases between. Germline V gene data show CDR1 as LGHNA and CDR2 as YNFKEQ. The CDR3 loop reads CASSREAFGGSYEQYF. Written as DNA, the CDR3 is TGTGCCAGCAGCCGGGAGGCGTTTGGCGGCTCCTACGAGCAGTACTTC.

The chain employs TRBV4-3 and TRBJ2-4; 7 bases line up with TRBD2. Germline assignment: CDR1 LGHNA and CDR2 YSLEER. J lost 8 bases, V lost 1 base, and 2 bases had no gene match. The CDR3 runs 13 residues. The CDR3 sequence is CASSQGRGDIQYF. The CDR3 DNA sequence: TGCGCCAGCAGCCAAGGACGGGGGGACATTCAGTACTTC.

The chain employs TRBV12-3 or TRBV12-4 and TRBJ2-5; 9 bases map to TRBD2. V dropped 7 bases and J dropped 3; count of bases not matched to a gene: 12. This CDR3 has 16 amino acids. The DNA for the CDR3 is TGTGCCAGCACTCAGGCCTTGACTAGCGGAGAAGAGACCCAGTACTTC. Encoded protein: CASTQALTSGEETQYF.

CDR3 amino acids: CASSLATGRLNTEAFF. The DNA of the CDR3 is TGCGCCAGCAGCTTGGCCACGGGCAGGTTGAACACTGAAGCTTTCTTT. The chain couples TRBV5-1 to TRBJ1-1; no reliable D call. This CDR3 contains 16 residues. V was pared by 0 bases and J by 0 bases, with 12 bases between. Germline CDR1 reads SGHRS; CDR2 reads YFSETQ.

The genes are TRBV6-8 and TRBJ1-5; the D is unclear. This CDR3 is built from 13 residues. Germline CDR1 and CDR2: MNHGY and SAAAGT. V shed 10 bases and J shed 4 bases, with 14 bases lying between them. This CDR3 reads CAIKGPLNQPQHF. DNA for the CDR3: TGTGCCATCAAAGGACCGTTAAATCAGCCCCAGCATTTT.

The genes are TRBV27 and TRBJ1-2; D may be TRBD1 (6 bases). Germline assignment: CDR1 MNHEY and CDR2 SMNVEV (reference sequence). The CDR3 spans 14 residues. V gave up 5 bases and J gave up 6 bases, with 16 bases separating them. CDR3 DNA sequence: TGTGCCAGCAGTAGGAACAGGGCCTTGGATGGCTACACCTTC. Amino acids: CASSRNRALDGYTF.

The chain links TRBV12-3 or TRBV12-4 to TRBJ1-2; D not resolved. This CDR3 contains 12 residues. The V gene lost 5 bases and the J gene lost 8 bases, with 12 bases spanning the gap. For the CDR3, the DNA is TGTGCCAGCAGTCCGGAGTTTGGGGGCTACACCTTC. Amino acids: CASSPEFGGYTF.